The TCR beta chain described here comes from a study of cytomegalovirus exposure and HLA in healthy donors. Study-level background: An earlier analysis identified under 130 million unique TCR beta sequences in 150 million to 200 million T cells. Regarding the study as a whole: Later analysis showed TCR association rates varying by HLA locus, highest for DRB1 and lowest for HLA-C. A later analysis showed that HLA-associated TCR beta chains had undergone more clonal expansion than equally common others.

PCR amplification relied on 60 Vbeta primers (plus 13 Jbeta primers). Using immunoSEQ multiplex PCR, the repertoire was profiled, and TCRdb retains in-frame clones only, with some absent. The table lists around 150,000 clones, roughly 82% of them singletons. Healthy bone marrow donors formed the donor group. CDR1 LNHNV and CDR2 YYDKDF come from the germline V gene (reference sequence). The CDR3 is made up of 15 amino acids. V lost 5 bases and J lost 5; bases outside the gene matches: 8. In regard to this clone: Its antigen is not identified.

Sequencing was performed on PBMCs. This receptor was taken from a man aged 50 or older in good health and CMV-seropositive. The V call is TRBV15, the J call TRBJ2-1; TRBD1 aligns across 8 bases. The CDR3, as DNA: TGTGCCACCAGCCGCTGGCAGGGGGCTGACAATGAGCAGTTCTTC. This encodes CATSRWQGADNEQFF.